Sequencing of this T cell receptor beta chain was carried out in a study of T cell responses to AZD1222 COVID-19 vaccine. Of note for this clone: Its antigen is currently unknown. A read error may produce the germline difference seen at one junction end.

Sequenced by immunoSEQ multiplex PCR; TCRdb stores in-frame clones only, minus some. The sample includes around 83,000 clones, about 91% of them seen just once. Study results and limitations: The donor cohort was predominantly white British with a female majority, and clonal diversity may have been underestimated.

The CDR3 sequence is 10 residues long. Germline CDR1 is DFQATT and CDR2 is SNEGSKA (reference sequence). The genes are TRBV20-1 and TRBJ2-3; D not certain. The material was peripheral blood, obtained on day 0 of AZD1222 vaccination. This sequence originates from an adult in good health. The CDR3 DNA reads as TGCAGTGCTAATCATTTGTCAGGCCATTTT. This encodes CSANHLSGHF.